A selection of T cell receptor beta chains follows, all from one sample in a study of T cell clones after liver transplantation. Here immunoSEQ multiplex PCR was the method, and the copy in TCRdb shows in-frame clones only, minus some. The table records tens of thousands of clones, roughly 92% of them present only once. Source: CD4+ T cells from blood, taken roughly 25 months after liver transplant. The source of these receptors is a human patient who received a liver transplant. Some T cells may be supplied by the graft donor. Each CDR3 is given with its conserved first and last residue. A D gene is named only where the DNA matches it firmly. Expanded clones get a size class; other rows say once, few or many, or leave the size out.

CDR3nt	CDR3aa	d_gene	v_gene	j_gene	abundance
TGTGCCAGCAGCTTAGGCCTGCGCACTAGCACAGATACGCAGTATTTT	CASSLGLRTSTDTQYF	.	TRBV7-2	TRBJ2-3	.
TGTGCCAGCAGTTTATCAATGGGGTCTGCGGCCGAAACTGAAGCTTTCTTT	CASSLSMGSAAETEAFF	.	TRBV27	TRBJ1-1	.
TGTGCCAGCAGTTACTCACAGGGGGTTGGCGGCTACACCTTC	CASSYSQGVGGYTF	TRBD1	TRBV6-5	TRBJ1-2	.
TGTGCCAGCAGCTTAGCGCCGGGTTCGGCCTCCGAAGTTGCGCAGTATTTT	CASSLAPGSASEVAQYF	.	TRBV7-2	TRBJ2-3	.
TGCGCCAGCACCGGGACAGGGGGCGGCACCGGGGAGCTGTTTTTT	CASTGTGGGTGELFF	TRBD1	TRBV10-2	TRBJ2-2	.
TGTGCCAGCAGCCCGGACAGGGCGGCCTATGGCTACACCTTC	CASSPDRAAYGYTF	TRBD1	TRBV6-5	TRBJ1-2	.
TGTGCCAGCAGTGAAGTATGGATGTTAGGGAACAGAAATCTTGCAACTAATGAAAAACTGTTTTTT	CASSEVWMLGNRNLATNEKLFF	.	TRBV2	TRBJ1-4	.
TGTGCCAGCAGTGATTACCTCCTAGGGACTGAAGCTTTCTTT	CASSDYLLGTEAFF	.	TRBV25-1	TRBJ1-1	.
TGTGCCAGCAGAGCCGTCTCCTACGAGCAGTACTTC	CASRAVSYEQYF	.	TRBV2	TRBJ2-7	.
TGTGCCAGCAGCCCGGAGGGCAGGGAAGAGGAGACCCAGTACTTC	CASSPEGREEETQYF	.	TRBV14	TRBJ2-5	.
TGTGCCAGCAGCTCACCGGCCATGAACACTGAAGCTTTCTTT	CASSSPAMNTEAFF	.	TRBV7-2	TRBJ1-1	.
TGCGCCAGCAGTCTCGCCGGGGGGTATCAGCCCCAGCATTTT	CASSLAGGYQPQHF	.	TRBV4-1	TRBJ1-5	.
TGTGCCAGCAGCATAGCGGGGCAAGAGACCCAGTACTTC	CASSIAGQETQYF	TRBD2	TRBV7-9	TRBJ2-5	few
TGTGCCAGCAGCTCGGTTACTAGCAGCGGGCAGTTCTTC	CASSSVTSSGQFF	.	TRBV7-6	TRBJ2-1	.
TGTGCCAGCAGTTTTCAGCGGGAGAACACAGATACGCAGTATTTT	CASSFQRENTDTQYF	TRBD2	TRBV27	TRBJ2-3	.
TGTGCCAGTAAAGTCAGTAACTATGGCTACACCTTC	CASKVSNYGYTF	.	TRBV19	TRBJ1-2	once
TGTGCCAGCAGAGAGACAGGGCGGAACACTGAAGCTTTCTTT	CASRETGRNTEAFF	TRBD1	TRBV2	TRBJ1-1	.
TGTGCCAGTAATACAGGGCATAATGAAAAACTGTTTTTT	CASNTGHNEKLFF	.	TRBV2	TRBJ1-4	few
TGCAGCGTTGAAAAAGCTGAAAAACTGTTTTTT	CSVEKAEKLFF	.	TRBV29-1	TRBJ1-4	.
TGTGCCAGCTCACGGGGACAGGACCGAAACACCGGGGAGCTGTTTTTT	CASSRGQDRNTGELFF	TRBD1	TRBV18	TRBJ2-2	.
TGTGCCAGCACCGGGTCCCAAGGGTTTAATGAAAAACTGTTTTTT	CASTGSQGFNEKLFF	.	TRBV6-1	TRBJ1-4	.
TGTGCCAGCAGTCCGCGGGACAGGGGGCCCTACAATGAGCAGTTCTTC	CASSPRDRGPYNEQFF	TRBD1	TRBV28	TRBJ2-1	.
TGTGCCAGCAACAGGGCAGATCCAACGAACACTGAAGCTTTCTTT	CASNRADPTNTEAFF	.	TRBV6-4	TRBJ1-1	.
TGTGCCAGTAGTACTTCGGACAGGGCAGGGGACACCGGGGAGCTGTTTTTT	CASSTSDRAGDTGELFF	TRBD1	TRBV19	TRBJ2-2	.
TGTGCCAGTTTTCTACGCACCCACCGACAGAGTTCTAACTATGGCTACACCTTC	CASFLRTHRQSSNYGYTF	.	TRBV19	TRBJ1-2	few
TGTGCCAGCAGCTTAAAGGGAAACACTGAAGCTTTCTTT	CASSLKGNTEAFF	.	TRBV11-2	TRBJ1-1	.
TGTGCCAGTAGTATGTGGCACGTGAACACTGAAGCTTTCTTT	CASSMWHVNTEAFF	.	TRBV19	TRBJ1-1	.
TGTGCCAGCAGCTTAGATCCAGTTAACACTGAAGCTTTCTTT	CASSLDPVNTEAFF	.	TRBV7-9	TRBJ1-1	once
TGCAGCGTTGAAGATCGGGTACAGCGCGAGCAGTACTTC	CSVEDRVQREQYF	.	TRBV29-1	TRBJ2-7	.
TGTGCCAGCAGCCCCAGGGACTACGAGCAGTACTTC	CASSPRDYEQYF	.	TRBV9	TRBJ2-7	.
TGTGCCAGCAGGGACGGGACTAGCGGGAGCTACGAGCAGTACTTC	CASRDGTSGSYEQYF	TRBD2	TRBV2	TRBJ2-7	.
TGTGCCAGCAGTAGGCAGCGGGACCACTACAATGAGCAGTTCTTC	CASSRQRDHYNEQFF	TRBD2	TRBV6-1	TRBJ2-1	.
TGTGCCAGCAGTTCGGCTTTAGCGGGAGGGCCAGACGAGCAGTACTTC	CASSSALAGGPDEQYF	TRBD2	TRBV6-6	TRBJ2-7	few
TGTGCCACCAGCAGAGACACCATCGGGCCTCATTACAATGAGCAGTTCTTC	CATSRDTIGPHYNEQFF	.	TRBV15	TRBJ2-1	.
TGTGCCAGCAGTCCGAGGCTAGCGGGAGGGACTAAGAACACCGGGGAGCTGTTTTTT	CASSPRLAGGTKNTGELFF	TRBD2	TRBV9	TRBJ2-2	.
TGTGCCAGCAGCCGACGGGACACTCTCTCCTACGAGCAGTACTTC	CASSRRDTLSYEQYF	.	TRBV5-6	TRBJ2-7	.
TGTGCCAGCAGTTCCTATAGCGGGAGGACCATCGGGGAGCTGTTTTTT	CASSSYSGRTIGELFF	TRBD2	TRBV28	TRBJ2-2	.
TGTGCCAGCAGTTTACTATTAGAGCGGAGCGTCTACGAGCAGTACTTC	CASSLLLERSVYEQYF	.	TRBV27	TRBJ2-7	.
TGTGCCAGCAGCTCCCCGGGACCCTCCACAGATACGCAGTATTTT	CASSSPGPSTDTQYF	.	TRBV13	TRBJ2-3	once